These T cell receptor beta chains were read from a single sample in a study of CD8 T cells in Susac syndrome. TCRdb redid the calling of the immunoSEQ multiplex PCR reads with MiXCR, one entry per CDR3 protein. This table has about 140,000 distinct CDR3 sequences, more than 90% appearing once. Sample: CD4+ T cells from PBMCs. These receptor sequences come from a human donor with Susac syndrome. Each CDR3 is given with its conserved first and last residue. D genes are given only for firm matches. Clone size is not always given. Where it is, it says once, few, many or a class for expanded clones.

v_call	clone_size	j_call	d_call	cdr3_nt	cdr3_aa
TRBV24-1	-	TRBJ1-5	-	TGTGCCACCAGTCCACAGGGATCGGGTCAGCCCCAGCATTTT	CATSPQGSGQPQHF
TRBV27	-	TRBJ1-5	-	TGTGCCAGCAGGGGCCTACTGGGGCAGCCCCAGCATTTT	CASRGLLGQPQHF
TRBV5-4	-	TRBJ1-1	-	TGTGCCAGCAGCTTCGGGAGGGGGAACACTGAAGCTTTCTTT	CASSFGRGNTEAFF
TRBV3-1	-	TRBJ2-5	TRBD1	TGTGCCAGCCTATACAGGGGGCCGCGAGAAACCCAGTACTTC	CASLYRGPRETQYF
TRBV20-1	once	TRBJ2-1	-	TGCAGTGCGAACAATGAGCAGTTCTTC	CSANNEQFF
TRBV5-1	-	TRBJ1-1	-	TGCGCCAGCAGCTTGGACGGTATGAACACTGAAGCTTTCTTT	CASSLDGMNTEAFF
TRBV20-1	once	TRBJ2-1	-	TGCAGTGCATCTCAGGGTTCAGGCTCCTACAATGAGCAGTTCTTC	CSASQGSGSYNEQFF
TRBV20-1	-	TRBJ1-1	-	TGCAGTGCCAAGAGGAGGCCGAACACTGAAGCTTTCTTT	CSAKRRPNTEAFF
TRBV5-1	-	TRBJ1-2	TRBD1	TGCGCCAGCAGCTTGATAGGGGGCGACTATGGCTACACCTTC	CASSLIGGDYGYTF
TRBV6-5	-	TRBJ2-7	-	TGTGCCAGCAGTTACTCGATCGGGGCGCACGAGCAGTACTTC	CASSYSIGAHEQYF
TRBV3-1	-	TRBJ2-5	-	TGTGCCAGCATCCCAGGAGGGAGGGAGACCCAGTACTTC	CASIPGGRETQYF
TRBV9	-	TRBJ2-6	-	TGTGCCAGCAGCGTATCCAACAGGGCCTCTGGGGCCAACGTCCTGACTTTC	CASSVSNRASGANVLTF
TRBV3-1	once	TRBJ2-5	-	TGTGCCAGCAGCGTCGACACTTCGGAGACCCAGTACTTC	CASSVDTSETQYF
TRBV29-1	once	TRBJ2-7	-	TGCAGCGTTGGCACTTCCTACGAGCAGTACTTC	CSVGTSYEQYF
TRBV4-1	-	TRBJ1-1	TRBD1	TGCGCCAGCAGCCCCGAGGGGGCTCAGAACACTGAAGCTTTCTTT	CASSPEGAQNTEAFF
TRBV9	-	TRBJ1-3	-	TGTGCCAGCAGCGTAGAGGGGAAAAACACCATATATTTT	CASSVEGKNTIYF
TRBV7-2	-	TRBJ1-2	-	TGTGCCAGCAGCTTAAACGGGTTTGGCTCCTATGGCTACACCTTC	CASSLNGFGSYGYTF
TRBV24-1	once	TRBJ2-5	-	TGTGCCACCTCAAGGTCGGGGAACCAAGAGACCCAGTACTTC	CATSRSGNQETQYF
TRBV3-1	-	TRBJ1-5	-	TGTGCCAGCAGCGGTAGGGGGGATCAGCCCCAGCATTTT	CASSGRGDQPQHF
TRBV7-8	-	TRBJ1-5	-	TGTGCCAGCAGCTTCAGGGAACAGCCCCAGCATTTT	CASSFREQPQHF
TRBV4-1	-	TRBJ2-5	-	TGCGCCAGCAGCCAAGAGCCATATCAAGAGACCCAGTACTTC	CASSQEPYQETQYF
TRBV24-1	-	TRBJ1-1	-	TGTGCCACCAGGGACGCGACTGGGCAGAACACTGAAGCTTTCTTT	CATRDATGQNTEAFF
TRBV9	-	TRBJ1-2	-	TGTGCCAGCAGCGCCATCACTGCCCCGTACACCTTC	CASSAITAPYTF
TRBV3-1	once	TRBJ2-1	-	TGTGCCAGCAGCCATCAACCCTTTTACAATGAGCAGTTCTTC	CASSHQPFYNEQFF
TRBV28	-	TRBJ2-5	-	TGTGCCACGGGACTCTTGGCAGAGACCCAGTACTTC	CATGLLAETQYF
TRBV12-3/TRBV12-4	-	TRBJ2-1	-	TGTGCCAGCAGTCACCACTCGGGAGATTACAATGAGCAGTTCTTC	CASSHHSGDYNEQFF
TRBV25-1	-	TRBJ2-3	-	TGTGCCAGCAGGAAGGACTTCCCCACAGATACGCAGTATTTT	CASRKDFPTDTQYF
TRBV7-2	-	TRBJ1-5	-	TGTGCCAGCAGCTTAGCGAGGGGGGCAGGCATTCAGCCCCAGCATTTT	CASSLARGAGIQPQHF
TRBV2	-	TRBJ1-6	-	TGTGCCAGCAGCACTCGGGGGAGGAATTCACCCCTCCACTTT	CASSTRGRNSPLHF
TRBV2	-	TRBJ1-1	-	TGTGCCAGCAGGGCTGACAGTACGGGCAACACTGAAGCTTTCTTT	CASRADSTGNTEAFF
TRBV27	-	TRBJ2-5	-	TGTGCCAGCAGGACACGACAAGAGACCCAGTACTTC	CASRTRQETQYF
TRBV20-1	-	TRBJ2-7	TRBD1	TGCAGTGCCCCTGGACAGGGAGGTGACGAGCAGTACTTC	CSAPGQGGDEQYF
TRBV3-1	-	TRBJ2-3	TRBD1	TGTGCCAGCAGCCTGCAGACAGGGGCCGATACGCAGTATTTT	CASSLQTGADTQYF
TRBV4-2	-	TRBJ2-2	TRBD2	TGTGCCAGCACGGGGGGGGCAGGGAACACCGGGGAGCTGTTTTTT	CASTGGAGNTGELFF
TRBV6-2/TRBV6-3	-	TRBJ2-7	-	TGTGCCAGCAGTCCCCCCTTCGGGCGGCGGATCCCCTACGAGCAGTACTTC	CASSPPFGRRIPYEQYF
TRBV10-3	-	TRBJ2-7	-	TGTGCCATACAGTGGGCGGACTCCTACGAGCAGTACTTC	CAIQWADSYEQYF
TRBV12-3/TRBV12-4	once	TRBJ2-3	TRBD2	TGTGCCAGCAGTTTAGAGGCCACTAGCGGGAGGGCAGATACGCAGTATTTT	CASSLEATSGRADTQYF
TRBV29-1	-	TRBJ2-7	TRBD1	TGCAGCGTTGGGGGGACAGGAGCCCCAGGGGAGCAGTACTTC	CSVGGTGAPGEQYF
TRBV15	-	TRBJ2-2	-	TGTGCCACCAGCAGAGGAGGTTCTCCCGGGGAGCTGTTTTTT	CATSRGGSPGELFF
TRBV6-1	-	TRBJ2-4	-	TGTGCCACGACCGGGACTCTGAAAAACATTCAGTACTTC	CATTGTLKNIQYF
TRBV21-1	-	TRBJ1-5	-	TGTGCCAGCAGCAAATTCAGGCGGTATAGCAATCAGCCCCAGCATTTT	CASSKFRRYSNQPQHF
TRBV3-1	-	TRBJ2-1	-	TGTGCCAGCAGCCAAGGCTTGGTGGGTTCCAATGAGCAGTTCTTC	CASSQGLVGSNEQFF
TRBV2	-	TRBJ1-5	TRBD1	TGTGCCAGCAGGGCGGACAGGCATAGCAATCAGCCCCAGCATTTT	CASRADRHSNQPQHF
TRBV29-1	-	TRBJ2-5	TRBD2	TGCAGCGCGACTAGCGGGGAGGGACGGGAGACCCAGTACTTC	CSATSGEGRETQYF
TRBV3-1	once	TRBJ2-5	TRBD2	TGTGCCAGCAGCCAAGAGGGACTAAAACAAGAGACCCAGTACTTC	CASSQEGLKQETQYF
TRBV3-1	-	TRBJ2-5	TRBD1	TGTGCCAGCAGCCGACAGGGAGAGACCCAGTACTTC	CASSRQGETQYF
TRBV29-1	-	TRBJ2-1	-	TGCAGCGTGGGTAATTCCTACAATGAGCAGTTCTTC	CSVGNSYNEQFF
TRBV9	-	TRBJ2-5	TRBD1	TGTGCCAGCAGCGCCGGACAGGGAGATTTCCAAGAGACCCAGTACTTC	CASSAGQGDFQETQYF
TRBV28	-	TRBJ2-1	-	TGTGCCAGCAGCCCTCGGAGGTTTGAGCAGTTCTTC	CASSPRRFEQFF
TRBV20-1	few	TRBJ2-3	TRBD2	TGCAGTGCTCGCCTGACTAGCGGGAGAGGGTCAGATACGCAGTATTTT	CSARLTSGRGSDTQYF
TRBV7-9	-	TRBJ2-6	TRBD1	TGTGCCAGCAGCAAGGGACAGGGGCAATTCAGCTCTGGGGCCAACGTCCTGACTTTC	CASSKGQGQFSSGANVLTF
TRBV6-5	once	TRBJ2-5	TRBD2	TGTGCCAGCAGTTACTCGTCTAGCGGGGGACAAGAGACCCAGTACTTC	CASSYSSSGGQETQYF
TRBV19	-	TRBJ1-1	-	TGTGCCAGTAGTACCCCGACAGGCACTGAAGCTTTCTTT	CASSTPTGTEAFF
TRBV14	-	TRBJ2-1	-	TGTGCCAGCAGCCAAGAGCGAAGTACAGGCGAGCAGTTCTTC	CASSQERSTGEQFF